The next 10 T cell receptor beta chains were all read from a single sample in a study of identical twins. TCRdb processed the 5' RACE reads anew with MiXCR; each CDR3 protein has one entry. This sample yields hundreds of thousands of distinct CDR3 sequences, of which around 6% are seen a single time; around 1.7% belongs to the top ten. The sequenced material came from naive T cells sorted from blood. These receptors were obtained from a man between 18 and 29 years old in good health.

This clonotype was observed at least ten times. The V gene is TRBV5-6, the J gene TRBJ1-1, with D perhaps matching TRBD1 (5 bases). Looked up from germline, CDR1 is SGHDT and CDR2 is YYEEEE. The CDR3 totals 12 residues. Trimming took 6 bases from V and 5 from J, leaving 11 bases between them. The CDR3 spells CASTGRRTEAFF. For the CDR3, the DNA is TGTGCCAGCACAGGGCGGCGGACTGAAGCTTTCTTT.

Only a few counts were recorded for this clonotype. This sequence joins TRBV7-2 and TRBJ2-7; 7 nucleotides align to TRBD1. This CDR3 comprises 17 residues. Per the germline V gene, CDR1 is SGHTA and CDR2 is FQGNSA. Unmatched junction bases numbered 16, after V lost 5 bases and J lost 3 bases. CDR3 bases: TGTGCCAGCAGCACAACTGTGGGGATGAGGGGGCACTACGAGCAGTACTTC. Residues: CASSTTVGMRGHYEQYF.

This clonotype came up a few times. The rearrangement links TRBV18 to TRBJ1-3; D is unclear. The germline V gene has CDR1 KGHSH and CDR2 LQKENI. Trimming shortened V by 5 bases and J by 2 bases, and 13 bases separated the two germline ends. The CDR3 sequence is 15 residues long. This CDR3 is CASSKGPPTGNTIYF. The CDR3 DNA is TGTGCCAGCTCAAAGGGCCCACCGACTGGAAACACCATATATTTT.

The chain uses TRBV18 and TRBJ2-7; D may be TRBD1 or TRBD2 (5 bases each). CDR3 length: 16 residues. Germline assignment: CDR1 KGHSH and CDR2 LQKENI. Between the trimmed V and J ends, which lost 4 bases and 3 bases, there was a span of 19 bases. The CDR3: CASSRTHRDRDYEQYF. As DNA, the CDR3 is TGTGCCAGCTCACGAACGCACCGGGACCGGGACTACGAGCAGTACTTC.

This clonotype was counted a few times. The chain is built from TRBV28 and TRBJ2-4, with TRBD1 matching 8 bases. V gave up 6 bases and J gave up 6 bases; unmatched junction bases: 10. Germline lookup yields CDR1 MDHEN and CDR2 SYDVKM. There are 15 residues in the CDR3. CDR3 residues: CASSLVDRARNIQYF. The CDR3 DNA reads TGTGCCAGCAGCCTGGTGGACAGGGCGAGAAACATTCAGTACTTC.

The table lists this clonotype with many counts. This chain uses TRBV20-1 with TRBJ2-3, with D unclear. The CDR3 extends over 16 amino acids. V lost 1 base, J lost 0 bases, and 14 bases lay in between. The germline V gene has CDR1 DFQATT and CDR2 SNEGSKA (reference sequence). The CDR3 DNA sequence: TGCAGTGCTAGAGGCTCCGGTCATGTTAGCACAGATACGCAGTATTTT. As protein: CSARGSGHVSTDTQYF.

This clonotype has ten or more counts. The V call is TRBV10-3, the J call TRBJ2-1; 7 nucleotides align to TRBD1. This CDR3 is 13 amino acids long. Germline CDR1 ENHRY, CDR2 SYGVKD. The V segment lost 11 bases and the J segment 4 bases; nucleotides outside the gene matches: 8. CDR3 in DNA: TGTGCCTCGACCGGGACAGCTTACAATGAGCAGTTCTTC. It encodes CASTGTAYNEQFF.

This sequence joins TRBV4-1 and TRBJ1-5, with 8 positions matching TRBD1. The ends lost 4 bases at V and 3 bases at J; junction bases unmatched: 5. This CDR3 region has 15 residues. Germline CDR1 MGHRA, CDR2 YSYEKL. The DNA of the CDR3 is TGCGCCAGCAGCCCTGGGGACAGGATCAATCAGCCCCAGCATTTT. Translating it yields CASSPGDRINQPQHF.

There are many counts of this clonotype. The chain joins TRBV10-3 to TRBJ1-2; no definite D call. From germline, CDR1 is ENHRY and CDR2 SYGVKD. V lost 3 bases to trimming and J lost 4 bases, with 12 bases between them. This CDR3 is 14 amino acids long. The CDR3 loop reads CAISDTDLSYGYTF. In DNA, the CDR3 is TGTGCCATCAGTGATACGGATCTCTCCTATGGCTACACCTTC.

This clonotype was observed a handful of times. The CDR3 loop reads CASSQESGASSYEQYF. The DNA for the CDR3 is TGTGCCAGCAGCCAAGAGTCGGGGGCAAGCTCCTACGAGCAGTACTTC. V is TRBV4-2 and J is TRBJ2-7; D might be TRBD1 or TRBD2, each matching 6 bases. Trimming removed 0 bases at V and 0 bases at J, with 12 bases between. CDR3 length equals 16 residues. In germline, CDR1 is LGHNA, CDR2 YNFKEQ.